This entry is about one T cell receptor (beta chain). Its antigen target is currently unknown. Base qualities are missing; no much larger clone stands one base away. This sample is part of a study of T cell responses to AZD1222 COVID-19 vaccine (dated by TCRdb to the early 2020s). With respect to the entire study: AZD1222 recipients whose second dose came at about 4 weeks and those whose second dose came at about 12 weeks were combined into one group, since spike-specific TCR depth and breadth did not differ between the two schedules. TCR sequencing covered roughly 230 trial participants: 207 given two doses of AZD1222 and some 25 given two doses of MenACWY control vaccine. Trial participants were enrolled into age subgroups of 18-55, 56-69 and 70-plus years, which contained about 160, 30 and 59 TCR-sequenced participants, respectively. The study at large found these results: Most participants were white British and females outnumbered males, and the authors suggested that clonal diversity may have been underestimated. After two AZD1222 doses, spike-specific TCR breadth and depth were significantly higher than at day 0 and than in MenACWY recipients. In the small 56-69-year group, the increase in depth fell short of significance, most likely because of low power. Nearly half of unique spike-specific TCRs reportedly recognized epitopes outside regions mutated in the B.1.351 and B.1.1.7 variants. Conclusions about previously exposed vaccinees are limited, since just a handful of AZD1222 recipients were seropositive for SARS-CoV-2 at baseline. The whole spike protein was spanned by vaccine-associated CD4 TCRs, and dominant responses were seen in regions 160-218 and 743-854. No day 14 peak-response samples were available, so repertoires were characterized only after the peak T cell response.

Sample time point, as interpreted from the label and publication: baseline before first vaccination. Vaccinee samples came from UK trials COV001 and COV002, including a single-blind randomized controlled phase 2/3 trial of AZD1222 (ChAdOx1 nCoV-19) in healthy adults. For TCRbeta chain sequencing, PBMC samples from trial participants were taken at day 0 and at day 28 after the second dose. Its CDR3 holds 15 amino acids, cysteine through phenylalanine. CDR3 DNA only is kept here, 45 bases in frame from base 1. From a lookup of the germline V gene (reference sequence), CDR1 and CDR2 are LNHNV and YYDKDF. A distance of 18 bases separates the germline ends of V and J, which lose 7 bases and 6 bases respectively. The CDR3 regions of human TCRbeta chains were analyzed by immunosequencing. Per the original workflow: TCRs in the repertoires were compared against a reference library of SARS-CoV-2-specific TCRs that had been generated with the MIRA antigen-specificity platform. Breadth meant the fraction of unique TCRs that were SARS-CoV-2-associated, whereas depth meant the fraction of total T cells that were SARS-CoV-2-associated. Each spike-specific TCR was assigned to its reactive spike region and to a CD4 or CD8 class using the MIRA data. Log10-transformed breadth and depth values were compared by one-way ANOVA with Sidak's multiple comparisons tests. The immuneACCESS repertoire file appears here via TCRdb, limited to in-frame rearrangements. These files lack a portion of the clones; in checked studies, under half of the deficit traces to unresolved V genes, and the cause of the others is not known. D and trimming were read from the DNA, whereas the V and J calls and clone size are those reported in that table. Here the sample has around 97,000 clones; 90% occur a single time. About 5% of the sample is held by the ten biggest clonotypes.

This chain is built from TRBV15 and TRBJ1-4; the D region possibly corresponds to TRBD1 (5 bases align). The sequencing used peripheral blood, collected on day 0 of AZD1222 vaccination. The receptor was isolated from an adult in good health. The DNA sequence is TGTGCCACCACCGCGGCAGGGACTGAGGATGAAAAACTGTTTTTT. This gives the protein CATTAAGTEDEKLFF.